What follows are 4 T cell receptor beta chains derived from one specimen sequenced in a study of T cells after yellow fever vaccination. Each CDR3 protein gets one entry after TCRdb re-called the 5' RACE reads with MiXCR. The sample lists roughly 150,000 distinct CDR3 sequences, more than 6% occurring once. The sample consisted of CD4+ T cells sorted from PBMCs, taken 5 days after the yellow fever booster vaccination. The receptors originated from a man aged 25 to 40 who received the YFV17D yellow fever vaccine.

This clonotype has ten or more counts. The chain employs TRBV12-3 or TRBV12-4 and TRBJ2-2; D remains unclear. This CDR3 has 14 amino acids. The V and J ends lost 3 bases and 5 bases respectively, with 10 bases between them. The CDR3 is CASSFQAVTGELFF. The CDR3 coding sequence is TGTGCCAGCAGTTTTCAGGCAGTAACCGGGGAGCTGTTTTTT.

In this sample, this clonotype turned up many times. The chain joins TRBV12-3 or TRBV12-4 to TRBJ2-7; 8 nucleotides align to TRBD2. V dropped 0 bases and J dropped 6; count of bases not matched to a gene: 7. The CDR3 totals 15 residues. The CDR3 reads CASSLAALAGPEQYF. DNA of the CDR3: TGTGCCAGCAGTTTAGCAGCCCTAGCGGGCCCCGAGCAGTACTTC.

Many counts were recorded for this clonotype. This chain joins TRBV12-3 or TRBV12-4 and TRBJ1-4; D is perhaps TRBD1 (5 bases). Trimming stripped 0 bases from V and 0 bases from J, with 8 bases between. This CDR3 has 16 residues. The CDR3 reads CASSLARVTTNEKLFF. CDR3 DNA sequence: TGTGCCAGCAGTTTAGCCAGGGTAACAACTAATGAAAAACTGTTTTTT.

This clonotype has at least ten counts. The chain links TRBV18 to TRBJ1-1; D unclear. CDR3 length: 15 residues. Germline CDR1 KGHSH, CDR2 LQKENI. V lost 3 bases to trimming and J lost 0 bases, with 11 bases between them. The CDR3 reads CASSPLNKMNTEAFF. The CDR3 nucleotides read TGTGCCAGCTCACCCCTAAATAAAATGAACACTGAAGCTTTCTTT.